This is a list of T cell receptor beta chains from one sample in a study of spatial heterogeneity in lung cancer. A single record per CDR3 protein comes from TCRdb applying MiXCR to the 5' RACE reads. The sample has approximately 27,000 distinct CDR3 sequences, 5% to 6% seen once. This material consisted of PBMCs, taken at follow-up. The origin of the receptors is a male donor with early-stage non-small cell lung cancer. CDR3s include the opening cysteine and the closing phenylalanine or tryptophan. The D gene is left open where the match is weak. The size field is filled for only some rows; it gives once, few, many or a size class.

CDR3 protein: CASSLIQQGETEAFF
CDR3 DNA: TGCGCCAGCAGCCTCATCCAACAGGGGGAGACTGAAGCTTTCTTT
V gene: TRBV5-1
clone size: few
D gene: TRBD1
J gene: TRBJ1-1

CDR3 protein: CASSVPGNTGELFF
CDR3 DNA: TGTGCCAGCAGCGTACCTGGGAACACCGGGGAGCTGTTTTTT
V gene: TRBV9
clone size: few
D gene: -
J gene: TRBJ2-2

CDR3 protein: CASSSQGNTEAFF
CDR3 DNA: TGTGCCAGCAGTTCACAGGGGAACACTGAAGCTTTCTTT
V gene: TRBV7-9
clone size: many
D gene: -
J gene: TRBJ1-1

CDR3 protein: CATSDLRGQGVDEQFF
CDR3 DNA: TGTGCCACCAGTGATTTGCGTGGACAGGGGGTGGATGAGCAGTTCTTC
V gene: TRBV24-1
clone size: -
D gene: TRBD1
J gene: TRBJ2-1

CDR3 protein: CASSFSGTETDTQYF
CDR3 DNA: TGTGCTAGCAGCTTCTCCGGGACAGAGACAGATACGCAGTATTTT
V gene: TRBV7-7
clone size: -
D gene: TRBD1
J gene: TRBJ2-3

CDR3 protein: CSVEGTDLNTEAFF
CDR3 DNA: TGCAGCGTTGAAGGGACCGACCTGAACACTGAAGCTTTCTTT
V gene: TRBV29-1
clone size: -
D gene: -
J gene: TRBJ1-1

CDR3 protein: CASSLGFLSSGFYNEQFF
CDR3 DNA: TGTGCCAGCAGCTTAGGATTCCTTTCTAGCGGCTTCTACAATGAGCAGTTCTTC
V gene: TRBV11-2
clone size: many
D gene: TRBD2
J gene: TRBJ2-1

CDR3 protein: CASSRDSIGTPFNQPQHF
CDR3 DNA: TGTGCCAGCAGTCGGGACAGCATCGGGACCCCATTCAATCAGCCCCAGCATTTT
V gene: TRBV6-4
clone size: few
D gene: TRBD1
J gene: TRBJ1-5

CDR3 protein: CSARDTGGSWADTQYF
CDR3 DNA: TGCAGTGCTAGAGATACGGGGGGATCCTGGGCGGATACGCAGTATTTT
V gene: TRBV20-1
clone size: -
D gene: TRBD2
J gene: TRBJ2-3

CDR3 protein: CASSSYAGPEQFF
CDR3 DNA: TGTGCCAGCAGCTCTTACGCGGGCCCCGAGCAGTTCTTC
V gene: TRBV7-6
clone size: few
D gene: -
J gene: TRBJ2-1

CDR3 protein: CSVVGMNTGELFF
CDR3 DNA: TGCAGCGTAGTGGGAATGAACACCGGGGAGCTGTTTTTT
V gene: TRBV29-1
clone size: many
D gene: -
J gene: TRBJ2-2

CDR3 protein: CASSQPLPPGEKLFF
CDR3 DNA: TGTGCCAGCAGCCAGCCGCTCCCACCGGGGGAAAAACTGTTTTTT
V gene: TRBV4-2
clone size: few
D gene: -
J gene: TRBJ1-4

CDR3 protein: CASSLVVMNTEAFF
CDR3 DNA: TGTGCCAGCAGCTTAGTGGTCATGAACACTGAAGCTTTCTTT
V gene: TRBV7-2
clone size: few
D gene: -
J gene: TRBJ1-1

CDR3 protein: CSVARDSNTEAFF
CDR3 DNA: TGCAGCGTGGCCCGGGACTCCAACACTGAAGCTTTCTTT
V gene: TRBV29-1
clone size: few
D gene: -
J gene: TRBJ1-1

CDR3 protein: CASSPPRGGGTEAFF
CDR3 DNA: TGTGCCAGCTCACCACCGCGAGGGGGTGGCACTGAAGCTTTCTTT
V gene: TRBV18
clone size: -
D gene: -
J gene: TRBJ1-1

CDR3 protein: CASTPGTRTGELFF
CDR3 DNA: TGTGCCAGCACCCCGGGGACCCGGACCGGGGAGCTGTTTTTT
V gene: TRBV12-3/TRBV12-4
clone size: -
D gene: -
J gene: TRBJ2-2

CDR3 protein: CASSPGPHSNQPQHF
CDR3 DNA: TGTGCCAGCAGCCCGGGACCGCATAGCAATCAGCCCCAGCATTTT
V gene: TRBV5-6
clone size: many
D gene: -
J gene: TRBJ1-5

CDR3 protein: CASRHRGQGDYTF
CDR3 DNA: TGTGCCAGCAGGCATAGAGGACAGGGTGACTACACCTTC
V gene: TRBV7-8
clone size: many
D gene: TRBD1
J gene: TRBJ1-2

CDR3 protein: CASSVGAVQSSYNEQFF
CDR3 DNA: TGTGCCAGCAGCGTAGGGGCGGTCCAAAGCTCCTACAATGAGCAGTTCTTC
V gene: TRBV9
clone size: many
D gene: -
J gene: TRBJ2-1

CDR3 protein: CSARGQQETQYF
CDR3 DNA: TGCAGTGCTAGGGGGCAGCAAGAGACCCAGTACTTC
V gene: TRBV20-1
clone size: -
D gene: -
J gene: TRBJ2-5

CDR3 protein: CASSRSGRLETQYF
CDR3 DNA: TGTGCCAGCAGCAGGAGCGGGAGGTTAGAGACCCAGTACTTC
V gene: TRBV7-2
clone size: few
D gene: TRBD2
J gene: TRBJ2-5

CDR3 protein: CSAPGLAGGSNEQFF
CDR3 DNA: TGCAGTGCCCCTGGACTAGCGGGAGGAAGCAATGAGCAGTTCTTC
V gene: TRBV20-1
clone size: -
D gene: TRBD2
J gene: TRBJ2-1

CDR3 protein: CASSWTGGKDQPQHF
CDR3 DNA: TGCGCCAGCAGCTGGACAGGGGGGAAGGATCAGCCCCAGCATTTT
V gene: TRBV5-1
clone size: -
D gene: TRBD1
J gene: TRBJ1-5

CDR3 protein: CSTTGGGNTGELFF
CDR3 DNA: TGCAGCACCACCGGGGGAGGGAACACCGGGGAGCTGTTTTTT
V gene: TRBV29-1
clone size: -
D gene: -
J gene: TRBJ2-2

CDR3 protein: CASSVAGGVPEAFF
CDR3 DNA: TGTGCCAGCAGCGTAGCTGGGGGGGTGCCTGAAGCTTTCTTT
V gene: TRBV9
clone size: many
D gene: -
J gene: TRBJ1-1

CDR3 protein: CASSLSGYGQPQHF
CDR3 DNA: TGTGCCAGCAGCTTATCAGGGTACGGCCAGCCCCAGCATTTT
V gene: TRBV11-2
clone size: -
D gene: -
J gene: TRBJ1-5

CDR3 protein: CSVVLGQPGNTEAFF
CDR3 DNA: TGCAGCGTTGTATTGGGACAGCCTGGGAACACTGAAGCTTTCTTT
V gene: TRBV29-1
clone size: many
D gene: TRBD1
J gene: TRBJ1-1

CDR3 protein: CSARSMGQPQHF
CDR3 DNA: TGCAGTGCTAGGTCGATGGGTCAGCCCCAGCATTTT
V gene: TRBV20-1
clone size: few
D gene: -
J gene: TRBJ1-5

CDR3 protein: CASSELGTTPNSPLHF
CDR3 DNA: TGTGCCAGCAGTGAGCTCGGGACAACCCCGAATTCACCCCTCCACTTT
V gene: TRBV2
clone size: many
D gene: -
J gene: TRBJ1-6